One T cell receptor beta chain is described in this entry. After removal of 3 bases from V and 0 bases from J, the junction contained 10 bases not matched to a gene. The CDR3 extends over 18 amino acids. TCRdb used MiXCR to reprocess the RT-PCR reads, holding one entry per CDR3 protein. The data contain around 700,000 distinct CDR3 sequences, over 12% of them singletons. This sequence was found in a female donor in good health, serving as a healthy control. Sequencing was done on a sample of memory CD4+ T cells from blood. The rearrangement uses TRBV12-3 or TRBV12-4 and TRBJ2-2; 7 nucleotides agree with TRBD1. In nucleotides, the CDR3 is TGTGCCAGCAGTTTGGGGTTAGGGGGCGTTTCGAACACCGGGGAGCTGTTTTTT. This gives the protein CASSLGLGGVSNTGELFF.